These 27 T cell receptor beta chains originate from one sample sequenced in a study of cytomegalovirus exposure and HLA in healthy donors. Primers for the PCR totalled 60 Vbeta and 13 Jbeta. Produced via immunoSEQ multiplex PCR; TCRdb's table is partial and in-frame only. Of around 180,000 clones detected, 65% to 85% appear once; the ten largest clones hold around 2%. Specimen: PBMCs. The receptors shown here come from a young man in good health and CMV-seronegative.

Comment on this clone: Other DNA sequences in the same sample also yield this CDR3. The chain has TRBV4-3 and TRBJ2-7; 10 positions agree with TRBD1. The CDR3 loop spans 15 amino acids. Germline CDR1 reads LGHNA; CDR2 reads YSLEER. The trim removed 3 bases at V and 2 bases at J, leaving 4 bases unmatched. The DNA of the CDR3 is TGCGCCAGCAGCCACTCCGGGACAGGGGCCTACGAGCAGTACTTC. Translated: CASSHSGTGAYEQYF.

The chain links TRBV28 to TRBJ2-7; D is perhaps TRBD1 (6 bases). This CDR3 has 12 residues. The V gene's germline CDR1 is MDHEN and CDR2 SYDVKM. Trimming cost V 3 bases and J 4 bases, with 7 bases left between them. CDR3 sequence reads: CASSFGQYEQYF. The CDR3 DNA follows: TGTGCCAGCAGTTTTGGACAGTACGAGCAGTACTTC.

The rearrangement joins TRBV4-2 to TRBJ2-1; D perhaps matches TRBD2 (5 bases). Germline V gene sequence: CDR1 LGHNA, CDR2 YNFKEQ. The CDR3 runs 15 residues. V was shortened by 5 bases and J by 8 bases, with 19 bases between the two germline ends. CDR3 sequence (DNA): TGTGCCAGCAGCGAACGTGCGGTAGGGAGAGATGAGCAGTTCTTC. Translation gives CASSERAVGRDEQFF.

This rearrangement joins TRBV5-1 to TRBJ2-5; D is unclear. The J call could be wrong; TRBJ2-7 is a better fit for the DNA end. The germline gives CDR1 SGHRS, CDR2 YFSETQ. The CDR3 totals 11 residues. DNA of the CDR3: TGCGCCAGCAGCTTCGCATACGAGCAGTACTTC. Residues: CASSFAYEQYF.

The chain couples TRBV4-1 to TRBJ2-1, with 7 bases matching TRBD2. CDR1 is MGHRA, CDR2 YSYEKL, per germline. With 0 bases clipped from V and 2 bases from J, the junction kept 4 bases outside the gene matches. The CDR3 runs 16 residues. The CDR3 protein is CASSQDTGGPYNEQFF. The CDR3 bases are TGCGCCAGCAGCCAAGATACGGGAGGCCCCTACAATGAGCAGTTCTTC.

The chain joins TRBV28 to TRBJ1-5; D remains unclear. V lost 3 bases and J 2 bases, leaving 11 bases between the germline ends. CDR3 size: 15 residues. The germline V gene has CDR1 MDHEN and CDR2 SYDVKM. The CDR3: CASSLRNIRNQPQHF. CDR3 nucleotide sequence: TGTGCCAGCAGTTTGCGGAACATACGCAATCAGCCCCAGCATTTT.

The J gene is TRBJ2-3, the V gene TRBV5-1; the match to TRBD2 covers 11 bases. J lost 0 bases, V lost 0 bases, and 9 bases had no gene match. CDR1 SGHRS and CDR2 YFSETQ come from the germline V gene. The CDR3 runs 19 residues. CDR3 nucleotide sequence: TGCGCCAGCAGCTTGGCCGCACTAGCGGGGGCCCCAAGCACAGATACGCAGTATTTT. Translated: CASSLAALAGAPSTDTQYF.

This chain connects TRBV5-6 to TRBJ2-7; D gene uncertain. Between the trimmed V and J ends, which lost 4 bases and 1 base, there was a span of 9 bases. Germline CDR1 SGHDT, CDR2 YYEEEE. CDR3 size: 13 residues. CDR3 DNA sequence: TGTGCCAGCAGCCTAGACTGGTCCTACGAGCAGTACTTC. Its protein product is CASSLDWSYEQYF. Full variable domain (outside the CDR3, taken from reference TRBV5-6 and TRBJ2-7): DAGVTQSPTHLIKTRGQQVTLRCSPKSGHDTVSWYQQALGQGPQFIFQYYEEEERQRGNFPDRFSGHQFPNYSSELNVNALLLGDSALYLCASSLDWSYEQYFGPGTRLTVT.

The chain is built from TRBV6-6 and TRBJ1-1, with 7 bases matching TRBD1. Germline V gives CDR1 MNHNY, CDR2 SVGAGI (reference sequence). The V gene end was trimmed by 5 bases and the J gene end by 5 bases; junction bases not matched to a gene: 8. CDR3 length equals 14 residues. CDR3 in amino acids: CASSPQGSYTEAFF. The CDR3 DNA reads as TGTGCCAGCAGTCCACAGGGGAGTTATACTGAAGCTTTCTTT.

This sequence joins TRBV4-2 and TRBJ1-2; D call uncertain. V lost 0 bases and J lost 0, with 11 bases in between. The CDR3 sequence is 16 residues long. Germline V gives CDR1 LGHNA, CDR2 YNFKEQ. The CDR3 protein is CASSQDFAGTNYGYTF. The CDR3 region has the DNA TGTGCCAGCAGCCAAGATTTCGCAGGAACTAACTATGGCTACACCTTC.

For the CDR3, the DNA is TGTGCCAGCCAATCGGACAGAAAGGACCTCTACGAGCAGTACTTC. Translation: CASQSDRKDLYEQYF. The V gene is TRBV28, the J gene TRBJ2-7, with D possibly matching TRBD1 (6 bases). Trimming took 8 bases from V and 3 from J, leaving 20 bases between them. Germline-derived CDR1 and CDR2 are MDHEN and SYDVKM. This CDR3 has 15 residues.

A single count supports this clone. The chain carries TRBV4-1 and TRBJ1-2; D is unresolved. V lost 4 bases to trimming and J lost 5 bases, with 20 bases between them. Looked up from germline, CDR1 is MGHRA and CDR2 is YSYEKL. The CDR3 contains 16 residues. CDR3 in DNA: TGCGCCAGCAGCCCAACACAGCGGGCGCGTCTTTATGGCTACACCTTC. Protein product: CASSPTQRARLYGYTF.

The chain employs TRBV12-1 and TRBJ2-3; the D segment call TRBD2 is taken from the table without a DNA check. TRBV12-1 is termed a pseudogene. The CDR3 is 16 residues long. For the CDR3, the DNA is TGTGCCAGCAGCTTTGTAATGCGCGGGAGGGGAGATACGCAGTATTTT. Translated: CASSFVMRGRGDTQYF.

The CDR3 spells CASSIGRGEGYEQYF. CDR3 DNA sequence: TGTGCCAGTAGTATTGGCAGGGGCGAGGGATACGAGCAGTACTTC. The rearrangement uses TRBV19 and TRBJ2-7, with a tentative D call TRBD1 (6 bases). V was trimmed by 3 bases and J by 4 bases, leaving 16 bases between them. Germline V gene sequence: CDR1 LNHDA, CDR2 SQIVND (reference sequence). CDR3 size: 15 residues.

Regarding this clone: A junction boundary mismatches the germline segment, possibly from a read error. The chain joins TRBV19 to TRBJ2-7, with 9 bases that match TRBD2. Germline assignment: CDR1 LNHDA and CDR2 SQIVND (reference sequence). The length of the CDR3 is 13 residues. Written as DNA, the CDR3 is TGTGCCAGTGCCGGGACTAGCTCCTACGGGCAGTACTTC. It codes for CASAGTSSYGQYF.

The rearrangement joins TRBV9 to TRBJ1-4; TRBD1 is a possible D gene (6 bases). The ends were cut back, 5 bases at V and 5 bases at J, with 16 bases in the middle. The CDR3 spans 15 residues. Germline-derived CDR1 and CDR2 are SGDLS and YYNGEE. The CDR3 bases are TGTGCCAGCAGGGCCGGACAGAGTCACAATGAAAAACTGTTTTTT. Residues: CASRAGQSHNEKLFF.

The chain employs TRBV10-2 and TRBJ1-6, with D possibly TRBD1 on 6 matching bases. The CDR3 length is 14 residues. V dropped 4 bases and J dropped 5 bases, with 9 bases sitting between them. Per germline, CDR1 WSHSY and CDR2 SAAADI. CDR3 nucleotides: TGCGCCAGCAGTGGGTACAGGGATAATTCACCCCTCCACTTT. It specifies CASSGYRDNSPLHF.

J is TRBJ2-5 and V is TRBV29-1; D is perhaps TRBD2 (6 bases). CDR1 and CDR2 from the germline V gene are SQVTM and ANQGSEA. CDR3 size: 13 residues. V was shortened by 6 bases and J by 5 bases, with 16 bases between the two germline ends. The CDR3 region has the DNA TGCAGCGTCGGGGAGGACACCCGGGAGACCCAGTACTTC. Translation gives CSVGEDTRETQYF.

V and J are TRBV2 and TRBJ2-2, with D possibly being TRBD1 (6 bases). CDR1 is SNHLY, CDR2 FYNNEI, per germline. There are 12 residues in the CDR3. Between the trimmed V and J ends, which lost 11 bases and 3 bases, there was a span of 10 bases. The CDR3 DNA reads TGTGCCGGGGGCGTAGACACCGGGGAGCTGTTTTTT. It translates to CAGGVDTGELFF.

V is TRBV28 and J is TRBJ2-4, with TRBD1 matching over 8 bases. After removal of 6 bases from V and 0 bases from J, the junction contained 7 bases not matched to a gene. The CDR3 has 16 amino acids. Germline V lookup: CDR1 MDHEN, CDR2 SYDVKM. The CDR3, as DNA: TGTGCCAGCAGGACGACAGGGGAACTAGCCAAAAACATTCAGTACTTC. This translates into CASRTTGELAKNIQYF.

The CDR3 DNA follows: TGTGCCAGTAGTAGGGATCCTAGCGGTTCCTACGAGCAGTACTTC. Its translation: CASSRDPSGSYEQYF. The chain combines TRBV19 with TRBJ2-7; 7 bases align to TRBD2. The CDR3 covers 15 residues. V was clipped by 4 bases and J by 1 base; unmatched bases: 7. Germline V gene data show CDR1 as LNHDA and CDR2 as SQIVND (reference sequence).

The genes are TRBV5-1 and TRBJ2-7; 7 nucleotides align to TRBD1. In germline, CDR1 is SGHRS, CDR2 YFSETQ. This CDR3 contains 15 residues. Germline trimming cut 0 bases from V and 0 bases from J; bases unmatched to any gene: 3. The CDR3 DNA reads TGCGCCAGCAGCTTGGTGACAGGGCGCTCCTACGAGCAGTACTTC. Amino acid sequence: CASSLVTGRSYEQYF. Full variable domain (outside the CDR3, taken from reference TRBV5-1 and TRBJ2-7): KAGVTQTPRYLIKTRGQQVTLSCSPISGHRSVSWYQQTPGQGLQFLFEYFSETQRNKGNFPGRFSGRQFSNSRSEMNVSTLELGDSALYLCASSLVTGRSYEQYFGPGTRLTVT.

The chain couples TRBV27 to TRBJ2-3, with D unresolved. Germline V gene data show CDR1 as MNHEY and CDR2 as SMNVEV (reference sequence). This CDR3 region has 15 residues. V lost 3 bases to trimming and J lost 2 bases, with 12 bases between them. The CDR3 region has the DNA TGTGCCAGCAGTTTTGGCGGAGATCACACAGATACGCAGTATTTT. Translating gives CASSFGGDHTDTQYF.

The rearrangement uses TRBV25-1 and TRBJ2-2; D call uncertain. Deletions cut 6 bases from V and 6 bases from J, with 14 bases between. This CDR3 spans 14 amino acids. Germline V gives CDR1 MGHDK, CDR2 SYGVNS. The CDR3 protein is CASSPYPRAGELFF. In nucleotides, the CDR3 is TGTGCCAGCAGCCCGTATCCTCGTGCCGGGGAGCTGTTTTTT.

This chain joins TRBV29-1 and TRBJ2-3; possibly TRBD1 for D (5 bases). From germline, CDR1 is SQVTM and CDR2 ANQGSEA. The length of the CDR3 is 13 residues. Trimming pared 8 bases from V and 5 bases from J, leaving 17 bases between. CDR3 bases: TGCAGCTTAGAGGAAACGCAGGGAGATACGCAGTATTTT. Its protein is CSLEETQGDTQYF.

In its sample, this clone was seen once. The J gene is TRBJ1-4, the V gene TRBV6-6; D not certain. This CDR3 region has 16 residues. In germline, CDR1 is MNHNY, CDR2 SVGAGI (reference sequence). Trimming stripped 2 bases from V and 7 bases from J, with 17 bases between. DNA for the CDR3: TGTGCCAGCAGTTACCAGGCGGGCCACCGGGGTGAAAAACTGTTTTTT. It encodes CASSYQAGHRGEKLFF.

The CDR3 is CASRVGSETQYF. The CDR3 nucleotides read TGTGCCAGCAGAGTGGGGAGTGAGACCCAGTACTTC. This rearrangement joins TRBV6-1 to TRBJ2-5; a weak D match, TRBD2 (5 bases). The CDR3 covers 12 residues. Per germline, CDR1 MNHNS and CDR2 SASEGT. Trimming pared 6 bases from V and 5 bases from J, leaving 10 bases between.